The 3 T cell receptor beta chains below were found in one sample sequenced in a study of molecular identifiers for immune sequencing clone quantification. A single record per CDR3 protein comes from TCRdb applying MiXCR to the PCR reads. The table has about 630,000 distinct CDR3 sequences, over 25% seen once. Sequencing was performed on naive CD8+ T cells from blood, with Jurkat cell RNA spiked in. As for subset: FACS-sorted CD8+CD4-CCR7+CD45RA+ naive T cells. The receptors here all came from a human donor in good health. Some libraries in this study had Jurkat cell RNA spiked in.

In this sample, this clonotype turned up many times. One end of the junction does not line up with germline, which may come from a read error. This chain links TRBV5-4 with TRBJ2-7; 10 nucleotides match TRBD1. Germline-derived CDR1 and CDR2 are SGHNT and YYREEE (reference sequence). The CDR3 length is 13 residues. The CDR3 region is CASSYGQGGEEYF. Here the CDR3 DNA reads TGTGCCAGCAGCTACGGACAGGGGGGCGAGGAGTACTTC.

CDR3: CASSLSLNNEQFF. CDR3 in DNA: TGTGCCAGCAGTTTAAGTCTTAACAATGAGCAGTTCTTC. V and J are TRBV12-3 or TRBV12-4 and TRBJ2-1; no clear D gene. The CDR3 is 13 residues long. With 2 bases removed from V and 5 bases from J, the gap between germline ends came to 7 bases.

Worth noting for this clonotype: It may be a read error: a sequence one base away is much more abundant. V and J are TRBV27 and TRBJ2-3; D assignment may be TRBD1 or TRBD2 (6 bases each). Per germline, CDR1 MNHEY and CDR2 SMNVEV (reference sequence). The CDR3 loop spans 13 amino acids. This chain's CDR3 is CASSFRGQDTKYF. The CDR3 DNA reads TGTGCCAGCAGTTTCCGGGGGCAAGATACGAAGTATTTT.